The 25 T cell receptor beta chains reported below all come from one sample, sequenced in a study of shared clonotypes between healthy human individuals. TCRdb's copy holds only in-frame clones and misses some; the assay was immunoSEQ multiplex PCR. Of about 2.5 million clones listed, less than 95% were seen once; the top ten hold 0.3% to 0.45%. What was sequenced was naive CD4+ T cells from PBMCs. Subset of the sample: CD45RA+ positively selected. The receptor source for this set is a man younger than 35 in good health. Some clones in this sample may be carry-over from other donors' samples.

CDR3 amino acids: CASSVGGPGEKLFF. CDR3 bases: TGTGCCAGCAGCGTAGGGGGGCCAGGGGAAAAACTGTTTTTT. This chain links TRBV9 with TRBJ1-4, with D possibly matching TRBD1 (6 bases). The CDR3 runs 14 residues. Trimming took off 0 bases at V and 8 bases at J, with 11 bases between the two ends. The V gene's germline CDR1 is SGDLS and CDR2 YYNGEE.

The chain has TRBV28 and TRBJ2-7, with D unresolved. Germline V gene lookup returns CDR1 MDHEN and CDR2 SYDVKM. The CDR3 loop spans 11 amino acids. Trimming took 7 bases from V and 1 from J, leaving 5 bases between them. CDR3: CASTISYEQYF. The CDR3 nucleotides are TGTGCCAGCACAATATCCTACGAGCAGTACTTC.

This chain uses TRBV2 with TRBJ1-2; no definite D call. The CDR3 has 13 amino acids. V lost 8 bases and J 3 bases, leaving 13 bases between the germline ends. CDR1 is SNHLY and CDR2 is FYNNEI in the germline V gene. The CDR3 loop is CASGRLTDYGYTF. DNA of the CDR3: TGTGCCAGCGGGCGGTTGACGGACTATGGCTACACCTTC. The full variable domain, its missing parts supplied by reference TRBV2 and TRBJ1-2, is EPEVTQTPSHQVTQMGQEVILRCVPISNHLYFYWYRQILGQKVEFLVSFYNNEISEKSEIFDDQFSVERPDGSNFTLKIRSTKLEDSAMYFCASGRLTDYGYTFGSGTRLTVV.

The table lists this clone with a count of one. This chain links TRBV11-2 with TRBJ2-3; D not resolved. CDR1 is SGHAT, CDR2 FQNNGV, per germline. V was shortened by 1 base and J by 3 bases, with 11 bases between the two germline ends. CDR3 length: 15 residues. The CDR3 loop reads CASSLVAGITDTQYF. As DNA, the CDR3 is TGTGCCAGCAGCTTAGTAGCAGGAATTACAGATACGCAGTATTTT.

The V call is TRBV28, the J call TRBJ1-3, with no clear D. This CDR3 region has 13 residues. CDR1 and CDR2 from the germline V gene are MDHEN and SYDVKM. V gave up 5 bases and J gave up 3 bases, with 8 bases separating them. The chain's CDR3 is CASSRVLGNTIYF. CDR3 nucleotide sequence: TGTGCCAGCAGTAGGGTGCTTGGAAACACCATATATTTT.

The chain has TRBV6-1 and TRBJ2-1; 9 positions agree with TRBD1. This CDR3 has 14 amino acids. CDR1 MNHNS and CDR2 SASEGT come from the germline V gene. J was trimmed by 4 bases and V by 4 bases; bases with no gene match: 2. The CDR3 region has the DNA TGTGCCAGCAGTGCACAGGGGGCATACAATGAGCAGTTCTTC. Its protein product is CASSAQGAYNEQFF.

Note on this clone: One end of the junction fails to match germline, which may point to a read error. The chain links TRBV28 to TRBJ1-2, with D unresolved. The length of the CDR3 is 11 residues. Germline V CDR1 and CDR2: MDHEN, SYDVKM. The CDR3 protein is CASSPSIRVDF. The CDR3 DNA is TGTGCCAGCAGTCCATCCATAAGAGTAGACTTC.

Concerning this clone: Additional DNA sequences in this sample encode the identical CDR3. The gene calls are TRBV28 and TRBJ1-2, with D possibly being TRBD1 (5 bases). Germline V gives CDR1 MDHEN, CDR2 SYDVKM. Trimming left V 5 bases short and J 5 bases short, with 15 bases between. CDR3 length: 14 amino acids. CDR3 DNA sequence: TGTGCCAGCAGTCCCCCGGGGGTCGGGTATGGCTACACCTTC. Amino acids: CASSPPGVGYGYTF.

The chain recombines TRBV5-1 with TRBJ1-1; 11 bases are shared with TRBD1. The CDR3 length is 14 residues. Germline CDR1 SGHRS, CDR2 YFSETQ. The V and J ends lost 5 bases and 5 bases, in that order; junction bases with no gene match: 5. CDR3 loop: CASRSGQGETEAFF. In DNA, the CDR3 is TGCGCCAGCAGATCGGGACAGGGGGAAACTGAAGCTTTCTTT.

This sequence joins TRBV7-3 and TRBJ1-2; a weak D match, TRBD1 (6 bases). Germline V CDR1 and CDR2: SGHTA, FQGTGA. The V gene lost 5 bases and the J gene lost 2 bases, with 15 bases spanning the gap. This CDR3 is 15 amino acids long. CDR3 nucleotides: TGTGCCAGCAGCCAAGGGGCGGGACACAACTATGGCTACACCTTC. Translated, it gives CASSQGAGHNYGYTF.

The rearrangement links TRBV4-3 to TRBJ2-2; D is perhaps TRBD1 (6 bases). Trimming shortened V by 0 bases and J by 0 bases, and 11 bases separated the two germline ends. CDR3 length: 17 amino acids. Germline loops: CDR1 LGHNA, CDR2 YSLEER. The CDR3 loop is CASSQDRGHPNTGELFF. DNA of the CDR3: TGCGCCAGCAGCCAAGATAGGGGACACCCGAACACCGGGGAGCTGTTTTTT.

This clone is a singleton in its sample. The chain links TRBV11-2 to TRBJ1-1, with D possibly TRBD1 on 5 matching bases. Germline V gene data show CDR1 as SGHAT and CDR2 as FQNNGV. The CDR3 totals 16 residues. Trimming pared 5 bases from V and 1 base from J, leaving 17 bases between. The CDR3 spells CASSGAYGGENTEAFF. CDR3 coding DNA: TGTGCCAGCAGCGGGGCGTATGGGGGAGAGAACACTGAAGCTTTCTTT.

This chain connects TRBV29-1 to TRBJ2-1; TRBD2 aligns across 10 bases. The germline CDR1 and CDR2 sequences are SQVTM and ANQGSEA. V lost 0 bases, J lost 3 bases, and 8 bases stayed unmatched. The CDR3 runs to 17 residues. The CDR3 nucleotides are TGCAGCGTTGAAGATCGCGGCTTAGCGGGGGGCTACAATGAGCAGTTCTTC. As protein: CSVEDRGLAGGYNEQFF.

This clone was seen only a few times. The chain uses TRBV19 and TRBJ1-5; a possible D gene is TRBD1 (6 bases). Per germline, CDR1 LNHDA and CDR2 SQIVND (reference sequence). V dropped 7 bases and J dropped 0 bases, with 16 bases sitting between them. The CDR3 length is 16 residues. Here the CDR3 reads CASTADRSNSNQPQHF. CDR3 bases: TGTGCCAGTACCGCCGACAGGTCAAATAGCAATCAGCCCCAGCATTTT. Filled out from reference TRBV19 and TRBJ1-5, the complete variable domain reads DGGITQSPKYLFRKEGQNVTLSCEQNLNHDAMYWYRQDPGQGLRLIYYSQIVNDFQKGDIAEGYSVSREKKESFPLTVTSAQKNPTAFYLCASTADRSNSNQPQHFGDGTRLSIL.

The rearrangement uses TRBV18 and TRBJ1-1, with no clear D. CDR1 is KGHSH and CDR2 is LQKENI in the germline V gene. V lost 3 bases and J 0 bases, leaving 14 bases between the germline ends. The CDR3 has 16 residues. The CDR3 loop is CASSPGRVQMNTEAFF. The CDR3 DNA reads TGTGCCAGCTCACCTGGGCGGGTCCAAATGAACACTGAAGCTTTCTTT.

The chain uses TRBV28 and TRBJ1-2, with no clear D. The V end was cut by 3 bases, the J end by 8 bases, with 13 bases between. This CDR3 contains 13 residues. The germline gives CDR1 MDHEN, CDR2 SYDVKM. CDR3 in DNA: TGTGCCAGCAGTTTGCCGAGCCCGAGCGGCTACACCTTC. It is translated as CASSLPSPSGYTF.

This sequence joins TRBV10-2 and TRBJ1-6; TRBD1 agrees at 7 bases. This CDR3 is built from 14 residues. Germline CDR1 reads WSHSY; CDR2 reads SAAADI. V lost 8 bases to trimming and J lost 8 bases; unmatched junction nucleotides: 9. The CDR3 loop is CASAGTAQDSPLHF. The CDR3 region has the DNA TGCGCCAGCGCCGGGACAGCCCAGGATTCACCCCTCCACTTT.

V and J are TRBV5-1 and TRBJ1-2; D gene uncertain. V was cut by 1 base and J by 6 bases, with 7 bases left in between. The CDR3 runs to 12 residues. CDR1 and CDR2 (germline): SGHRS, YFSETQ. Here the CDR3 reads CASSLLVDGYTF. For the CDR3, the DNA is TGCGCCAGCAGCTTGTTGGTTGATGGCTACACCTTC. Full variable domain (missing parts from reference TRBV5-1 and TRBJ1-2): KAGVTQTPRYLIKTRGQQVTLSCSPISGHRSVSWYQQTPGQGLQFLFEYFSETQRNKGNFPGRFSGRQFSNSRSEMNVSTLELGDSALYLCASSLLVDGYTFGSGTRLTVV.

Concerning this clone itself: The sample carries other DNA sequences with the same CDR3. This sequence joins TRBV9 and TRBJ2-1; D tentatively reads TRBD1 or TRBD2 (5 bases each). Per the germline V gene, CDR1 is SGDLS and CDR2 is YYNGEE. The length of the CDR3 is 15 residues. The V gene lost 0 bases and the J gene lost 4 bases, with 11 bases spanning the gap. The CDR3 reads CASSVVGRPYNEQFF. The DNA for the CDR3 is TGTGCCAGCAGCGTAGTGGGACGACCTTACAATGAGCAGTTCTTC.

V gene TRBV5-8 combines with J gene TRBJ1-2; no definite D call. The V gene's germline CDR1 is SGHTS and CDR2 YDEGEE. Trimming pared 0 bases from V and 4 bases from J, leaving 4 bases between. CDR3 length: 12 amino acids. The CDR3 loop is CASSLEGYGYTF. The CDR3 region has the DNA TGTGCCAGCAGCTTGGAAGGCTATGGCTACACCTTC. The whole variable domain, remainder taken from reference TRBV5-8 and TRBJ1-2, is EAGVTQSPTHLIKTRGQQATLRCSPISGHTSVYWYQQALGLGLQFLLWYDEGEERNRGNFPPRFSGRQFPNYSSELNVNALELEDSALYLCASSLEGYGYTFGSGTRLTVV.

V usage is TRBV5-1 and J usage is TRBJ1-1, with D possibly being TRBD1 (5 bases). V lost 1 base and J 3 bases, leaving 13 bases between the germline ends. CDR1 SGHRS and CDR2 YFSETQ come from the germline V gene. There are 15 residues in the CDR3. The DNA for the CDR3 is TGCGCCAGCAGCTTGTCGCCGGGGCGAGACACTGAAGCTTTCTTT. Its translation is CASSLSPGRDTEAFF.

This chain links TRBV7-6 with TRBJ1-2, with D possibly TRBD1 on 5 matching bases. V lost 8 bases and J lost 5, with 18 bases in between. CDR3 length: 14 amino acids. Germline V gene data show CDR1 as SGHVS and CDR2 as FNYEAQ. This CDR3 reads CASQPGLMEYGYTF. The CDR3, as DNA: TGTGCCAGCCAACCGGGGCTAATGGAGTATGGCTACACCTTC. The full variable domain, with the rest looked up from reference TRBV7-6 and TRBJ1-2, is GAGVSQSPRYKVTKRGQDVALRCDPISGHVSLYWYRQALGQGPEFLTYFNYEAQQDKSGLPNDRFSAERPEGSISTLTIQRTEQRDSAMYRCASQPGLMEYGYTFGSGTRLTVV.

The chain uses TRBV5-1 and TRBJ2-5, with 7 positions matching TRBD1. Germline V CDR1 and CDR2: SGHRS, YFSETQ. This CDR3 has 14 residues. With 4 bases clipped from V and 7 bases from J, the junction kept 10 bases outside the gene matches. This CDR3 reads CASSHGQAIVTQYF. For the CDR3, the DNA is TGCGCCAGCAGCCATGGACAGGCGATAGTGACCCAGTACTTC.

The V and J genes are TRBV5-1 and TRBJ2-1, with 12 bases matching TRBD2. Looked up from germline, CDR1 is SGHRS and CDR2 is YFSETQ. Germline trimming cut 4 bases from V and 5 bases from J; bases unmatched to any gene: 7. The CDR3 is made up of 16 amino acids. In DNA form, the CDR3 reads TGCGCCAGCAGCCCCCTGACTAGCGGGAGTGACAATGAGCAGTTCTTC. It yields the protein CASSPLTSGSDNEQFF.

The chain is built from TRBV29-1 and TRBJ2-2; weak D call: TRBD1 (5 bases). Per the germline V gene, CDR1 is SQVTM and CDR2 is ANQGSEA. Between the trimmed V and J ends, which lost 4 bases and 4 bases, there was a span of 7 bases. The CDR3 loop spans 12 amino acids. For the CDR3, the DNA is TGCAGCGTTGGCAGGGCCACCGGGGAGCTGTTTTTT. It is translated as CSVGRATGELFF.